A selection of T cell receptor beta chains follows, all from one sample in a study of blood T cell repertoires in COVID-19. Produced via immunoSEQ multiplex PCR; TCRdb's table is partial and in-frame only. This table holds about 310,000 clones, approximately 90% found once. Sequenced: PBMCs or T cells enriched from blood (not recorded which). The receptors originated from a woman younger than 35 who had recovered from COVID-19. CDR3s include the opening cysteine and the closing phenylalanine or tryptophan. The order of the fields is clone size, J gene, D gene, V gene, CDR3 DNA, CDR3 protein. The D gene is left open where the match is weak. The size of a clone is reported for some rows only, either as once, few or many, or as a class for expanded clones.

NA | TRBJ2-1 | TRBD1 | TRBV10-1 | TGCGCCACCATCCGGGACAGAAGCTCCTACAATGAGCAGTTCTTC | CATIRDRSSYNEQFF
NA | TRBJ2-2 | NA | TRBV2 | TGTGCCAGCAGTGAATATACACATTACACCGGGGAGCTGTTTTTT | CASSEYTHYTGELFF
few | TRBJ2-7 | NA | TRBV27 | TGTGCCAGCAGTTTGTCCATGGTACTCCACGAGCAGTACTTC | CASSLSMVLHEQYF
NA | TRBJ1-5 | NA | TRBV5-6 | TGTGCCAGCAGCTTATTCGGGTATGGCAATCAGCCCCAGCATTTT | CASSLFGYGNQPQHF
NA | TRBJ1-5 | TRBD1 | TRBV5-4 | TGTGCCAGCAGTTCCGGGACAGGTACCAATCAGCCCCAGCATTTT | CASSSGTGTNQPQHF
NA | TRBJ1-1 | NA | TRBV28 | TGTGCCAGCAGTTTATTTAATTGGCCTGATGAAGCTTTCTTT | CASSLFNWPDEAFF
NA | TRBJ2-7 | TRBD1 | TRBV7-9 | TGTGCCAGCAGCCGGAAAGGGACAGATGCCTACGAGCAGTACTTC | CASSRKGTDAYEQYF
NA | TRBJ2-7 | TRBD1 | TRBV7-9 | TGTGCCAGCAGCTTAGTGGACAGGTCTCCGCACGAGCAGTACTTC | CASSLVDRSPHEQYF
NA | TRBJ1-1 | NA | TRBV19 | TGTGCCAGTAGTACTTTGTTGGCAGGGTACACTGAAGCTTTCTTT | CASSTLLAGYTEAFF
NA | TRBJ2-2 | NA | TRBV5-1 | TGCGCCAGCAGCTCTACGGGCCCTGGACTTGGGGAGCTGTTTTTT | CASSSTGPGLGELFF
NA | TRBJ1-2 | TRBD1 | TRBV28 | TGTGCCAGCATTGACAGGGGCGCCAACTATGGCTACACCTTC | CASIDRGANYGYTF
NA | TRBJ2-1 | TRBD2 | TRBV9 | TGTGCCAGCAGCGTAACTGCGGGGGGGCCCTACAATGAGCAGTTCTTC | CASSVTAGGPYNEQFF
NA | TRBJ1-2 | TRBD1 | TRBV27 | TGTGCCAGCAGCTTTGCCCCTGCGCTGACAGGGCATGGCTACACCTTC | CASSFAPALTGHGYTF
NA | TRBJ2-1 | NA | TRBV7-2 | TGTGCCAGCAGCTTAGCGGCGGCAAGTTCCTACAATGAGCAGTTCTTC | CASSLAAASSYNEQFF
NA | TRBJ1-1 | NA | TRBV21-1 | TGTGCCAGCAGCAAAGGACAGGGATTTCGGAACACTGAAGCTTTCTTT | CASSKGQGFRNTEAFF
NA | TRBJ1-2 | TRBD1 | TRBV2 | TGTGCCAGCAGGCATACAGGGGTGTATGGCTACACCTTC | CASRHTGVYGYTF
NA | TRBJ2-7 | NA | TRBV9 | TGTGCCAGCAGCATCTCACCTGGGGGGGCACGCGAGCAGTACTTC | CASSISPGGAREQYF
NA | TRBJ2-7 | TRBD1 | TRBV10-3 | TGTGCCATCAGTGAGTCGCGGGGACAGGACCTTTGGTTACAGTACTTC | CAISESRGQDLWLQYF
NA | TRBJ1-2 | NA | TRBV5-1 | TGCGCCAGCAGCTTGGGTGGGGGCGTCATCTATGGCTACACCTTC | CASSLGGGVIYGYTF
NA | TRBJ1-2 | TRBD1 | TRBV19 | TGTGCCAGTAGTTTGGGACAGGCCCTAACGGGCTATGGCTACACCTTC | CASSLGQALTGYGYTF
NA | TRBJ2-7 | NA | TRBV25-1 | TGTGCCAGCAGTGGACTGGGGCCCTACGAGCAGTACTTC | CASSGLGPYEQYF
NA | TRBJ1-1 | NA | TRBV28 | TGTGCCAGCAGGACACAGGGGAACACTGAAGCTTTCTTT | CASRTQGNTEAFF
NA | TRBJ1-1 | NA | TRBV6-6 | TGTGCCAGTTCTACGGGTCCTACTGAAGCTTTCTTT | CASSTGPTEAFF
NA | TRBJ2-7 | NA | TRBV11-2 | TGTGCCAGCAGCGAGGCCTCCTACGAGCAGTACTTC | CASSEASYEQYF
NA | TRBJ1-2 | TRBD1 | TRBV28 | TGTGCCAGCAGTCCCCCAGGGGGCGGGGGCTACACCTTC | CASSPPGGGGYTF
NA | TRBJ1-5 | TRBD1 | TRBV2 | TGTGCCAGCACCCGGGACAGTCAATATAGCAATCAGCCCCAGCATTTT | CASTRDSQYSNQPQHF
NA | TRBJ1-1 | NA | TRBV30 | TGTGCCTGGAGCGGTGAGGGTGCAGCTTTCTTT | CAWSGEGAAFF
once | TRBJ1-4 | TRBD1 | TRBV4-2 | TGTGCCAGCAGCCACGCAGGGGGCATCACTAATGAAAAACTGTTTTTT | CASSHAGGITNEKLFF
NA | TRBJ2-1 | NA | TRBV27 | TGTGCCAGCAGTTCGAGCATCGGGGACTCCTACAATGAGCAGTTCTTC | CASSSSIGDSYNEQFF
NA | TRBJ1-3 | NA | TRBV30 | TGTGCCTGGAGTCTAGTGTTTGGAAACACCATATATTTT | CAWSLVFGNTIYF
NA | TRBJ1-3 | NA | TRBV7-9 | TGTGCCAGCAGCCTCGGGTTCCCGGGAAACACCATATATTTT | CASSLGFPGNTIYF
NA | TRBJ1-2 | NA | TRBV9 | TGTGCCAGCAGCGCGGGCCCGACAGCCTCGAACTATGGCTACACCTTC | CASSAGPTASNYGYTF
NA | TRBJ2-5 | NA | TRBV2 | TGTGCCAGCAGTGTAAATTATATCCAAGAGACCCAGTACTTC | CASSVNYIQETQYF
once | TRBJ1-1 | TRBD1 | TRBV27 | TGTGCCAGCAGCCCGACAGGGGGGCTCACTGAAGCTTTCTTT | CASSPTGGLTEAFF
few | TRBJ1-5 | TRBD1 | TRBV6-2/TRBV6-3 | TGTGCCAGCAGCACCAGGGGGCACAATCAGCCCCAGCATTTT | CASSTRGHNQPQHF
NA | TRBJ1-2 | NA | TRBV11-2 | TGTGCCAGCAGCCCGCCCGGCCCGAGGGGCTACACCTTC | CASSPPGPRGYTF
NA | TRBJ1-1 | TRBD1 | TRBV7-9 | TGTGCCAGCAGCTTAGAAGGGGGCATTGGCACTGAAGCTTTCTTT | CASSLEGGIGTEAFF
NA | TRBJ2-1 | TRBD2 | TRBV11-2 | TGTGCCAGCAGCGTGGGGGGGACCCGCGGCTTGGTGCAGTTCTTC | CASSVGGTRGLVQFF
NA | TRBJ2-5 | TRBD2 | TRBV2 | TGTGCCAGCAGTGATCGACTAGCGGGGGTTGAGACCCAGTACTTC | CASSDRLAGVETQYF
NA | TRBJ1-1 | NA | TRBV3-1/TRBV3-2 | TGTGCCAGCAGCCCGTCACAAAAGGGACTTCTGAACACTGAAGCTTTCTTT | CASSPSQKGLLNTEAFF
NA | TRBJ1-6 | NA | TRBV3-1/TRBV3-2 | TGTGCCAGCAGCCAATATGCGGAATCGGCCTATAATTCACCCCTCCACTTT | CASSQYAESAYNSPLHF
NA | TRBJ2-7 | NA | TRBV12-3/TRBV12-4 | TGTGCCAGCAGTCCCAACTACGAGCAGTACTTC | CASSPNYEQYF
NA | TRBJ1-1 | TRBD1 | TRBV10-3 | TGTGCCATCAGGGACAGGGATGGGGTGAACACTGAAGCTTTCTTT | CAIRDRDGVNTEAFF
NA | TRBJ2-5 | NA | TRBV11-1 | TGTGCCAGCAGCTTAGGCGGGAAGAGCCCAGAGACCCAGTACTTC | CASSLGGKSPETQYF
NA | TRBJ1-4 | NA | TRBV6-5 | TGTGCCAGCAAGCGGGGGGAAAAACTGTTTTTT | CASKRGEKLFF
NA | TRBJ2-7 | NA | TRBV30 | TGTGCCTGGAGTAGCCTGGGGGCGAAGAAGCAGTACTTC | CAWSSLGAKKQYF
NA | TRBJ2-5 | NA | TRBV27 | TGTGCCAGTCGAGCGGGCGGGCTCTATGCGATAGAGACCCAGTACTTC | CASRAGGLYAIETQYF
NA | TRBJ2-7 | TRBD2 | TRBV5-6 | TGTGCCAGCAGCTTGTTTTCCGGGACGGGGGGCGAGCAGTACTTC | CASSLFSGTGGEQYF
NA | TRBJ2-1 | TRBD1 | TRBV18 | TGTGCCAGCTCACCGACAGGGTTTGGCTACAATGAGCAGTTCTTC | CASSPTGFGYNEQFF
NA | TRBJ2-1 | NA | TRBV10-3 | TGTGCCATCAGTGAGTCGCTTGCGGCAGACTTGTTCTTC | CAISESLAADLFF
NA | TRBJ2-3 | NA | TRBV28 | TGTGCCAGCAGTTCCCAAATACTATTTTCCAGCACAGATACGCAGTATTTT | CASSSQILFSSTDTQYF
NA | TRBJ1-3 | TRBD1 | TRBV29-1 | TGCAGCGCCTGGACAGGCTACGGAAACACCATATATTTT | CSAWTGYGNTIYF
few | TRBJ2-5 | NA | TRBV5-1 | TGCGCCAGCAGCTCCGCCTTATCTTCAGGGGCTCAGGAGACCCAGTACTTC | CASSSALSSGAQETQYF